This T cell receptor beta chain was sequenced for a study of T cells in Graves' hyperthyroidism and ophthalmopathy (dated by TCRdb to between 2018 and 2021). Regarding the study in general: Peripheral blood samples were taken at initial diagnosis, before any treatment was given. To identify distinguishing TCR V-J signatures, a discovery cohort of 100 or so patients was used, comprising some 43 with Graves' ophthalmopathy and some 57 with stable Graves' hyperthyroidism. Prospective prediction of ophthalmopathy was tested in an independent validation cohort consisting of under 20 hyperthyroidism patients and approximately 16 patients who later progressed to ophthalmopathy. The 75 to 100 discovery patients were divided at random into training and test sets in a 7:3 ratio. In several Graves' hyperthyroidism patients, the study also compared T-cell repertoires from thyroid tissue with T-cell repertoires from blood. After sampling, hyperthyroidism patients received methimazole starting at 30 mg daily, and ophthalmopathy patients received high-dose intravenous methylprednisolone. According to the paper, TCR Vbeta CDR3 sequencing was carried out on 135 peripheral blood samples, which came from about 45 ophthalmopathy, under 85 hyperthyroidism and roughly 17 progressor patients. Overall study outcomes, separate from this receptor: Blood samples also contained most of the expanded thyroid clonotypes (frequency above 0.001), which suggests that blood repertoires may reflect thyroid immune responses. No statistical method was used to fix the sample size in advance, and group allocation was not hidden from the investigators. In validation, progression to ophthalmopathy was predicted by the model with 70.59% sensitivity and just over 72% specificity, a median of roughly six months before onset. A model built on a 13 V-J signature distinguished ophthalmopathy from stable hyperthyroidism, reaching about 88% sensitivity and 81.08% specificity in cross-validation and 80%/75% in testing.

From a lookup of the germline V gene (reference sequence), CDR1 and CDR2 are LNHDA and SQIVND. Trimming leaves V shorter by 1 base and J shorter by 5 bases, with the junction holding 5 bases beyond the gene matches. The CDR3 has 15 amino acids, counting the end cysteine and phenylalanine. The sequence is cut down to CDR3 DNA, 45 bases in frame from base 1. This clonotype was detected many times. It lacks a known antigen. No base-level quality is on record; no much larger clone is a single base apart. TCR beta CDR3 regions were amplified from RNA transcripts. A first-round RT-PCR of the TCR CDR3 used the HTBI primer set with the Qiagen OneStep RT-PCR kit. A second multiplex PCR round built the libraries, followed by size selection and purification. The libraries were sequenced on an Illumina HiSeq2000 using paired-end 100 bp reads. The authors processed their data as follows. Raw data were processed with SOAPnuke, discarding reads with adapters, uncalled bases, mean Phred below 15, or no exact constant-primer or identifier match. High-quality paired reads were merged using COPE v1.2.5, and each unique nucleotide sequence was defined as a clonotype. MiTCR v1.1 was used to align clonotypes to the IMGT TRBV, TRBD and TRBJ reference segments. The analysis was restricted to V-J combinations with a frequency above 0.0001, which together covered over 99% of the repertoires. The TCS score was defined as the ratio of F50 (clonal expansion) to E x V (chaos), calculated using BLOSUM62-based TCRdist between CDR3 peptides within each V-J. Welch's t-statistics and random forest reduced roughly 530 V-J features to 13, which were used in a naive Bayes classifier (R e1071). TCRdb trimmed the raw reads at Q25, called clones with MiXCR and kept productive beta chains. For every CDR3 protein sequence, its rows merge into one entry that carries the most common genes and DNA. What appears here as the V and J calls and clone size reflects TCRdb's work, not the paper's. For this sample the table gives 550,000 to 600,000 distinct CDR3 sequences, of which 14% were detected only once. The ten largest account for around 7% of the sample.

Ophthalmopathy patients had moderately to severely active disease, with a Clinical Activity Score of 3 or more, a NOSPECS grade of 4 or more, and a disease duration of less than 3 months. Any patient with an uncontrolled infection, another autoimmune disease, pregnancy or lactation was excluded. Diagnoses were established on the basis of clinical symptoms, serum thyroxine and TRAb, thyroid ultrasound, and orbital computed tomography. PBMCs were separated from roughly 10 ml of fresh peripheral blood using Ficoll-Paque density gradient centrifugation. Total RNA was extracted using Trizol reagent, and RNA quality was assessed on an Agilent 2100 Bioanalyzer.

Sequencing was performed on blood. This receptor was identified in a woman aged 18-29 years with Graves' ophthalmopathy. Recombination linked TRBV19 to TRBJ2-1; TRBD2 lines up with 7 middle nucleotides. The sequence in DNA is TGTGCCAGTAGTATAGGGGAACTAGCGAACAATGAGCAGTTCTTC. Its protein reads: CASSIGELANNEQFF.